This T cell receptor beta chain was sequenced in a study of blood T cell repertoires in COVID-19 (dated by TCRdb to about 2020). Turning to the overall study: Samples from collaborators originated in the United States, Italy and Spain and spanned both the acute and convalescent phases of COVID-19. Deeply sampled blood TCRbeta repertoires from subjects exposed to, actively infected with, or recovered from COVID-19 were included in the dataset. Where HLA class I and class II types were available, the types were taken from metadata supplied by the sample provider, not from assay-based typing. The sample metadata nearly always contained a de-identified subject ID, COVID-19 status, age in years and sex. The material from the prospective study consisted of cDNA or gDNA derived from T cells, B-cell-depleted T cells, or PBMCs. The samples were drawn from the first 160 participants of the ongoing ImmuneRACE study and from 950 to 1,500 subjects provided by 6 global collaborators. The repertoires were released in a freely available public database meant as a resource for research on the immune response to SARS-CoV-2. Findings and caveats that apply to the study as a whole: The amount of clinical and demographic metadata varied by source and participant and was provided uncurated.

Participants in the prospective study were aged roughly 18 to 89 years, lived in 20 to 25 United States geographic areas, and enrolled through a virtual design. In the prospective study, cohorts were assigned on the basis of participant-reported clinical history obtained from a screening survey and a study questionnaire. In the prospective study, whole blood, serum and a nasopharyngeal or oropharyngeal swab were collected from each participant by mobile phlebotomists. Participants in the prospective study had the option to provide additional blood draws and questionnaires over an approximately 2-month period. Prospective study blood samples were shipped either frozen or at room temperature before DNA extraction. Deletion took 7 bases off V and 8 bases off J, with a span of 12 bases between the germline ends. Via the germline V gene (reference sequence), CDR1 is MNHEY and CDR2 SMNVEV. Inclusive of the bounding cysteine and phenylalanine, the CDR3 is 13 residues long. This entry keeps only the CDR3 DNA: 39 bases, framed from base 1.

TCRbeta CDR3 regions were amplified from genomic DNA using the immunoSEQ Assay, a bias-controlled multiplex PCR. The study's processing was this. The number of nucleated cells in each sample was estimated from the amplification of reference gene primers within the assay. To quantify the absolute abundance of each unique TCRbeta CDR3 rearrangement, sequence reads were collapsed and filtered. For each sample, productive Simpson clonality was calculated as the square root of Simpson's diversity index across productive rearrangements. As stored in TCRdb, this immuneACCESS dataset retains in-frame rearrangements with V and J assigned. A fraction of the clones does not appear; measured against another copy, unresolved V genes explain less than half of the discrepancy, and the remainder lacks a known reason. V and J calls and clone size are those listed in that table; D and trimming were worked out from the DNA. The sample table records 300,000 to 500,000 clones; approximately 88% of these occur just once. The top ten constitute around 0.97% of the sample.

For this clone: No cognate antigen has been identified for it. Qualities for individual bases were not recorded, and no much larger clone is one base off.

This receptor was identified in a woman aged 25 to 39 with acute COVID-19. The rearranged chain carries TRBV27 and TRBJ1-6; the D gene is perhaps TRBD1, from 5 matching bases. Sequencing input: PBMCs or T cells enriched from blood (not recorded which). The CDR3 region reads CASTDSYHSPLHF. The sequence in DNA is TGTGCCAGCACCGACAGCTACCATTCACCCCTCCACTTT.